This T cell receptor beta chain was identified during a study of blood T cell repertoires in COVID-19. Clinical history as reported by participants underpinned cohort assignment. Clones were sequenced by immunoSEQ multiplex PCR, and TCRdb holds only the in-frame ones, with some missing. The data hold fewer than 350,000 clones, with around 87% observed a single time. This clone showed up just once. The material sequenced was PBMCs or T cells enriched from blood (not recorded which). The clonotype comes from a woman younger than 35 with acute COVID-19.

The CDR3 DNA follows: TGCGCCAGCAGCCAAGAAGGGGCGGGAGGGCTCTACGAGCAGTACTTC. Translated: CASSQEGAGGLYEQYF. The rearrangement uses TRBV4-1 and TRBJ2-7; 9 nucleotides line up with TRBD2. The V and J ends lost 0 bases and 3 bases, in that order; junction bases with no gene match: 6. CDR1 and CDR2 (germline): MGHRA, YSYEKL. This CDR3 has 16 amino acids.